One and the same sample provided the 14 T cell receptor beta chains below, sequenced in a study of molecular identifiers for immune sequencing clone quantification. TCRdb passed the PCR reads through MiXCR, listing each CDR3 protein once. The table has some 590,000 distinct CDR3 sequences, 25% seen once. The sample taken for sequencing was naive CD8+ T cells from blood, with Jurkat cell RNA spiked in. Subset meaning: FACS-sorted CD8+CD4-CCR7+CD45RA+ naive T cells. The source of these receptors is a human donor in good health. Some libraries in this study had Jurkat cell RNA spiked in.

This clonotype was seen repeatedly, ten times or more. V gene TRBV7-6 combines with J gene TRBJ1-1; tentative D call: TRBD1 (5 bases). Germline V lookup: CDR1 SGHVS, CDR2 FNYEAQ. This CDR3 contains 15 residues. The V end lost 3 bases, the J end lost 1 base, and 12 bases lay between the germline ends. The CDR3 protein is CASSLDKSSNTEAFF. CDR3 coding DNA: TGTGCCAGCAGCTTGGACAAATCCTCGAACACTGAAGCTTTCTTT.

The chain has TRBV15 and TRBJ2-2; 12 positions agree with TRBD1. Looked up from germline, CDR1 is LNHNV and CDR2 is YYDKDF (reference sequence). V lost 3 bases and J lost 4; bases outside the gene matches: 3. There are 16 residues in the CDR3. The CDR3 protein is CATSSRDRGPTGELFF. DNA for the CDR3: TGTGCCACCAGCAGCCGGGACAGGGGGCCCACCGGGGAGCTGTTTTTT.

About this clonotype: Because it lacks the conserved phenylalanine or tryptophan at the end, this CDR3 is likely a read error. The gene calls are TRBV25-1 and TRBJ2-7; D unresolved. This CDR3 contains 10 residues. V lost 4 bases, J lost 4 bases, and 2 bases lay in between. Germline CDR1 reads MGHDK; CDR2 reads SYGVNS. The chain's CDR3 is CASSGYEQYL. CDR3 DNA sequence: TGTGCCAGCAGTGGATACGAGCAGTACCTC.

The chain links TRBV20-1 to TRBJ2-7; 13 nucleotides line up with TRBD2. CDR1 is DFQATT, CDR2 SNEGSKA, per germline (reference sequence). The V segment lost 1 base and the J segment 2 bases; nucleotides outside the gene matches: 8. CDR3 size: 17 residues. The chain's CDR3 is CSARVTQGLAGAYEQYF. As DNA, the CDR3 is TGCAGTGCTAGAGTAACCCAAGGACTAGCGGGGGCCTACGAGCAGTACTTC.

This clonotype came up a few times. V gene TRBV7-6 combines with J gene TRBJ1-6; D gene uncertain. Germline V gene data show CDR1 as SGHVS and CDR2 as FNYEAQ. The length of the CDR3 is 15 residues. Deletions cut 5 bases from V and 2 bases from J, with 10 bases between. The CDR3 loop is CASSPDTTYNSPLHF. CDR3 bases: TGTGCCAGCAGCCCAGACACAACCTATAATTCACCCCTCCACTTT.

This clonotype turned up a few times. The genes are TRBV5-8 and TRBJ1-1; D unclear. The CDR3 is made up of 13 amino acids. The germline V and J ends were trimmed by 7 bases and 0 bases, with 10 bases remaining between them. The germline V gene encodes CDR1 SGHTS and CDR2 YDEGEE. The CDR3 coding sequence is TGTGCCAGCCGCCGCAGCATGAACACTGAAGCTTTCTTT. Residues: CASRRSMNTEAFF.

About this clonotype: The junction shows a germline mismatch at one end, possibly a read error. This chain joins TRBV19 and TRBJ2-4; 11 positions match TRBD1. Per germline, CDR1 LNHDA and CDR2 SQIVND (reference sequence). The CDR3 sequence is 15 residues long. CDR3 in DNA: TGTGCCAGTCGTATATTAGGGACAGGGGGAAGCATTCAGTACTTC. It specifies CASRILGTGGSIQYF.

This clonotype has a handful of counts. The genes are TRBV19 and TRBJ1-5; TRBD1 agrees at 7 bases. Germline values: CDR1 LNHDA, CDR2 SQIVND (reference sequence). The trim removed 6 bases at V and 1 base at J, leaving 6 bases unmatched. The CDR3 has 15 residues. The CDR3 protein is CASRMTGRSNQPQHF. The DNA for the CDR3 is TGTGCCAGTAGGATGACAGGGAGGAGCAATCAGCCCCAGCATTTT. The entire variable domain, with the rest obtained from reference TRBV19 and TRBJ1-5, is as follows: DGGITQSPKYLFRKEGQNVTLSCEQNLNHDAMYWYRQDPGQGLRLIYYSQIVNDFQKGDIAEGYSVSREKKESFPLTVTSAQKNPTAFYLCASRMTGRSNQPQHFGDGTRLSIL.

This chain uses TRBV6-2 or TRBV6-3 with TRBJ2-1; possibly TRBD1 for D (5 bases). The V end was cut by 2 bases, the J end by 2 bases, with 10 bases between. Germline lookup yields CDR1 MNHEY and CDR2 SVGEGT. The CDR3 is made up of 15 amino acids. The CDR3 region has the DNA TGTGCCAGCAGTTACCCCTGGACACCCTACAATGAGCAGTTCTTC. It yields the protein CASSYPWTPYNEQFF.

This sequence joins TRBV4-1 and TRBJ2-3, with a tentative D call TRBD2 (7 bases). The CDR3 has 17 amino acids. V was pared by 1 base and J by 1 base, with 15 bases between. CDR1 is MGHRA, CDR2 YSYEKL, per germline. CDR3 DNA: TGCGCCAGCAGCCAAGTGGGGGGGGGCGCGGGCACAGATACGCAGTATTTT. Translating gives CASSQVGGGAGTDTQYF.

V gene TRBV30 combines with J gene TRBJ2-1; D remains ambiguous. The CDR3 has 14 amino acids. The V and J ends lost 0 bases and 4 bases respectively, with 10 bases between them. Germline CDR1 reads GTSNPN; CDR2 reads SVGIG (reference sequence). The CDR3 bases are TGTGCCTGGAGTGTAATGGCGGAATACAATGAGCAGTTCTTC. Translating it yields CAWSVMAEYNEQFF.

The rearrangement links TRBV14 to TRBJ1-6, with no clear D. V was trimmed by 0 bases and J by 10 bases, leaving 16 bases between them. The length of the CDR3 is 16 residues. Germline assignment: CDR1 SGHDN and CDR2 FVKESK. The CDR3 spells CASSQDSPRLGSPLHF. The CDR3 coding sequence is TGTGCCAGCAGCCAAGATAGTCCCAGGCTGGGGTCACCCCTCCACTTT.

This clonotype was detected only a few times. V gene TRBV12-3 or TRBV12-4 combines with J gene TRBJ1-6; no firm D call. The CDR3 loop spans 13 amino acids. With 5 bases removed from V and 9 bases from J, the gap between germline ends came to 11 bases. The CDR3 sequence is CASSPPPGSPLHF. The CDR3 DNA is TGTGCCAGCAGTCCCCCGCCGGGTTCACCCCTCCACTTT.

With respect to this clonotype: A much more abundant neighbour one base away suggests this may be a read error. The gene calls are TRBV20-1 and TRBJ2-3; 10 bases are shared with TRBD2. This CDR3 has 17 residues. Germline values: CDR1 DFQATT, CDR2 SNEGSKA (reference sequence). V was pared by 6 bases and J by 6 bases, with 18 bases of the junction left unmatched. The CDR3 here is CSAAAGMISGRRDTQYF. The CDR3 region has the DNA TGCAGTGCCGCGGCGGGGATGATTAGCGGGAGGCGTGATACGCAGTATTTT.